This T cell receptor (beta chain) was sequenced for a study of cytomegalovirus exposure and HLA in healthy donors. Study conclusions and caveats: The study recorded fewer than 200 TCR beta chains that were cytomegalovirus-associated. Exclusion applied to some V segments, including TRBV6-2 and TRBV6-3, as they were indistinguishable. Later analysis showed TCR association rates varying by HLA locus, highest for DRB1 and lowest for HLA-C.

It was with 60 Vbeta and 13 Jbeta primers that the PCR ran. The protocol was immunoSEQ multiplex PCR, while the TCRdb copy is restricted to in-frame clones and leaves out a portion. This table lists approximately 130,000 clones. The CDR3 covers 14 residues. Germline loops: CDR1 LNHDA, CDR2 SQIVND (reference sequence). Trimming took off 5 bases at V and 8 bases at J, with 16 bases between the two ends. As concerns this clone: Its antigen is not identified.

Sequences were obtained from PBMCs. The J gene is TRBJ2-1, the V gene TRBV19; possibly TRBD1 for D (6 bases). The TCR originated in a woman aged 60-75 years in good health and CMV-seronegative. The CDR3 DNA is TGTGCCAGTAGTTGGGGGCGCAGAGTCGATGAGCAGTTCTTC. Translation gives CASSWGRRVDEQFF.